A selection of T cell receptor beta chains follows, all from one sample in a study of T cells in Graves' hyperthyroidism and ophthalmopathy. TCRdb reanalysed the multiplex PCR reads using MiXCR and keeps one entry per CDR3 protein. The sample yields 300,000 to 450,000 distinct CDR3 sequences, roughly 20% seen once. Material: blood. These TCRs come from a woman between 40 and 55 years old with Graves' ophthalmopathy. The CDR3 runs from the conserved cysteine through the conserved F or W. Fields, in order: V gene, D gene, J gene, clone size, CDR3 DNA, CDR3 protein. The D gene is left open where the match is weak. The listing skips clone size in some rows; elsewhere it reads once, few, many or a size class.

V gene: TRBV28; D gene: TRBD2; J gene: TRBJ2-7; clone size: many; CDR3 DNA: TGTGCCAGCAGAGAGGCCGGGACTAGCGGGAAGAGGAAGCAGTACTTC; CDR3 protein: CASREAGTSGKRKQYF
V gene: TRBV10-3; D gene: .; J gene: TRBJ1-1; clone size: many; CDR3 DNA: TGTGCCATCAGTGAGGGTATGAACACTGAAGCTTTCTTT; CDR3 protein: CAISEGMNTEAFF
V gene: TRBV6-1; D gene: .; J gene: TRBJ2-4; clone size: few; CDR3 DNA: TGTGCCAGCAGTGAAGCTGCGGCAGGGCAAGTTAAAAACATTCAGTACTTC; CDR3 protein: CASSEAAAGQVKNIQYF
V gene: TRBV12-3/TRBV12-4; D gene: .; J gene: TRBJ2-5; clone size: many; CDR3 DNA: TGTGCCAGCAGTCCCCGGGGGAGGGGGGAGACCCAGTACTTC; CDR3 protein: CASSPRGRGETQYF
V gene: TRBV28; D gene: TRBD2; J gene: TRBJ2-7; clone size: many; CDR3 DNA: TGTGCCAGCAGTTTAGAAAAACTAGCGGGAAGGTGGTACGAGCAGTACTTC; CDR3 protein: CASSLEKLAGRWYEQYF
V gene: TRBV19; D gene: .; J gene: TRBJ1-1; clone size: .; CDR3 DNA: TGTGCCAGTAGATACAGGACGCTAGCCAACACTGAAGCTTTCTTT; CDR3 protein: CASRYRTLANTEAFF
V gene: TRBV29-1; D gene: TRBD1; J gene: TRBJ2-7; clone size: many; CDR3 DNA: TGCAGCGGCATGGGACAGCACTACGAGCAGTACTTC; CDR3 protein: CSGMGQHYEQYF
V gene: TRBV20-1; D gene: .; J gene: TRBJ2-7; clone size: .; CDR3 DNA: TGCAGTGGGGCATCCTACGAGCAGTACTTC; CDR3 protein: CSGASYEQYF
V gene: TRBV10-2; D gene: .; J gene: TRBJ2-7; clone size: many; CDR3 DNA: TGCGCCAGCAGTTCACAAGACAGATACACCTACGAGCAGTACTTC; CDR3 protein: CASSSQDRYTYEQYF
V gene: TRBV6-4; D gene: TRBD1; J gene: TRBJ1-5; clone size: many; CDR3 DNA: TGTGCCAGCAGTCCTAGCCTGCCCGGGACAGTGAAACAGCCCCAGCATTTT; CDR3 protein: CASSPSLPGTVKQPQHF
V gene: TRBV9; D gene: .; J gene: TRBJ2-5; clone size: many; CDR3 DNA: TGTGCCAGCAGCGTAGATAACAGGGAGACGGGGACCCAGTACTTC; CDR3 protein: CASSVDNRETGTQYF
V gene: TRBV5-1; D gene: .; J gene: TRBJ2-7; clone size: many; CDR3 DNA: TGCGCCAGCAGCTTGGGCCGCGACAGAAGTGGGGAGCAGTACTTC; CDR3 protein: CASSLGRDRSGEQYF
V gene: TRBV6-1; D gene: .; J gene: TRBJ1-6; clone size: few; CDR3 DNA: TGTGCCAGCAGGGACAAGTCAGGGTCACCCCTCCACTTT; CDR3 protein: CASRDKSGSPLHF
V gene: TRBV4-2; D gene: TRBD1; J gene: TRBJ2-7; clone size: many; CDR3 DNA: TGTGCCAGCAGCCAAGACCCTGGACAGGGGGGCGCCTACGAGCAGTACTTC; CDR3 protein: CASSQDPGQGGAYEQYF
V gene: TRBV20-1; D gene: TRBD1; J gene: TRBJ1-2; clone size: .; CDR3 DNA: TGCAGTGCTAGAGGGTTGGGACAGGGAGATTATGGCTACACCTTC; CDR3 protein: CSARGLGQGDYGYTF
V gene: TRBV20-1; D gene: .; J gene: TRBJ2-5; clone size: many; CDR3 DNA: TGCAGTGCTAGTAGGCAGGGCGAGACCCAGTACTTC; CDR3 protein: CSASRQGETQYF
V gene: TRBV7-2; D gene: .; J gene: TRBJ1-3; clone size: many; CDR3 DNA: TGTGCCAGCAGCAAACAGGGCTTTCACACAGACACCATATATTTT; CDR3 protein: CASSKQGFHTDTIYF
V gene: TRBV30; D gene: TRBD1; J gene: TRBJ1-5; clone size: many; CDR3 DNA: TGTGCCTGGAGTCAACAGGGGAAGCCCCAGCATTTT; CDR3 protein: CAWSQQGKPQHF
V gene: TRBV3-2; D gene: .; J gene: TRBJ2-3; clone size: few; CDR3 DNA: TGTGCCAGCAGCCAAGATGACAGCTGGCGCACAGATACGCAGTATTTT; CDR3 protein: CASSQDDSWRTDTQYF
V gene: TRBV6-4; D gene: .; J gene: TRBJ1-6; clone size: many; CDR3 DNA: TGTGCCAGCAGTTACTCTTCGGAAGATTCACCCCTCCACTTT; CDR3 protein: CASSYSSEDSPLHF
V gene: TRBV10-1; D gene: TRBD2; J gene: TRBJ2-5; clone size: many; CDR3 DNA: TGCGCCAGCAGTGAGTCTAGACTAGCGGGAGGAGAGACCCAGTACTTC; CDR3 protein: CASSESRLAGGETQYF
V gene: TRBV6-5; D gene: .; J gene: TRBJ2-5; clone size: many; CDR3 DNA: TGTGCCAGCAGTTACCGGGGGCGGGAGATTGGGACCCAGTACTTC; CDR3 protein: CASSYRGREIGTQYF
V gene: TRBV6-1; D gene: .; J gene: TRBJ1-1; clone size: many; CDR3 DNA: TGTGCCAGCAGGGAGCCGGGACAAGGGAACACTGAAGCTTTCTTT; CDR3 protein: CASREPGQGNTEAFF
V gene: TRBV20-1; D gene: .; J gene: TRBJ1-2; clone size: many; CDR3 DNA: TGCAGTACTCGTGATGGAACTATAGGCTACACCTTC; CDR3 protein: CSTRDGTIGYTF
V gene: TRBV4-1; D gene: .; J gene: TRBJ2-1; clone size: few; CDR3 DNA: TGCGCCAGCAGCAGACAGGGGAGGGCGGGAGATGGTGAGCAGTTCTTC; CDR3 protein: CASSRQGRAGDGEQFF
V gene: TRBV20-1; D gene: .; J gene: TRBJ2-7; clone size: many; CDR3 DNA: TGCAATGCTAGGGACTGGACCTACGAGCAGTACTTC; CDR3 protein: CNARDWTYEQYF
V gene: TRBV6-5; D gene: .; J gene: TRBJ1-1; clone size: many; CDR3 DNA: TGTGCCAGCAGTCATAGACACACTGAAGCTTTCTTT; CDR3 protein: CASSHRHTEAFF
V gene: TRBV7-8; D gene: TRBD1; J gene: TRBJ1-5; clone size: many; CDR3 DNA: TGTGCCAGCAGCCTAGGACAGGGGGCTAGACAGCCCCAGCATTTT; CDR3 protein: CASSLGQGARQPQHF
V gene: TRBV12-3/TRBV12-4; D gene: TRBD2; J gene: TRBJ2-5; clone size: many; CDR3 DNA: TGTGCCAGCAGTTTATGGGCTAGCGGGAGACGAGAGACCCAGTACTTC; CDR3 protein: CASSLWASGRRETQYF
V gene: TRBV6-5; D gene: .; J gene: TRBJ1-1; clone size: many; CDR3 DNA: TGTGCCAGCAGTTTGTTCACCCAGAACACTGAAGCTTTCTTT; CDR3 protein: CASSLFTQNTEAFF
V gene: TRBV12-3/TRBV12-4; D gene: TRBD1; J gene: TRBJ1-5; clone size: many; CDR3 DNA: TGTGCCAGCAGTCCGACCGACAGGGGATGGGATCAGCCCCAGCATTTT; CDR3 protein: CASSPTDRGWDQPQHF
V gene: TRBV28; D gene: .; J gene: TRBJ2-7; clone size: many; CDR3 DNA: TGTGCCAGCAACGTCCGGAGGGGGCTCGAGGAGCAGTACTTC; CDR3 protein: CASNVRRGLEEQYF
V gene: TRBV28; D gene: TRBD2; J gene: TRBJ2-5; clone size: many; CDR3 DNA: TGTGCCACCACTCGACCCGGACTAGCGGTACAAGAGACCCAGTACTTC; CDR3 protein: CATTRPGLAVQETQYF
V gene: TRBV6-1; D gene: TRBD1; J gene: TRBJ2-5; clone size: many; CDR3 DNA: TGTGCCAGCAGCAGGGGGTACCAAGAGACCCAGTACTTC; CDR3 protein: CASSRGYQETQYF
V gene: TRBV6-1; D gene: .; J gene: TRBJ2-2; clone size: many; CDR3 DNA: TGTGCCATCGCGGCGTTCACCGGGGAGCTGTTTTTT; CDR3 protein: CAIAAFTGELFF
V gene: TRBV7-2; D gene: .; J gene: TRBJ1-2; clone size: .; CDR3 DNA: TGTGCCAGCAGCCAGGACCGATACTATGGCTACAGCTTC; CDR3 protein: CASSQDRYYGYSF
V gene: TRBV6-5; D gene: .; J gene: TRBJ1-2; clone size: few; CDR3 DNA: TGTGCCAGCAGTTGCTCGGCGGGGAGGGGCTACATCTTC; CDR3 protein: CASSCSAGRGYIF
V gene: TRBV28; D gene: TRBD1; J gene: TRBJ1-5; clone size: many; CDR3 DNA: TGTGCCAGCAGAAGGCAGGGGGCTAGCAATCAGCCCCAGCATTTT; CDR3 protein: CASRRQGASNQPQHF
V gene: TRBV6-2/TRBV6-3; D gene: .; J gene: TRBJ2-2; clone size: many; CDR3 DNA: TGTGCCAGCAGTTACTCGAATACAGGGAGGACCGGGGAGCTGTTTTTT; CDR3 protein: CASSYSNTGRTGELFF
V gene: TRBV7-2; D gene: TRBD1; J gene: TRBJ2-7; clone size: once; CDR3 DNA: TGTGCCAGCAGCTTAGCGTACAGGGGATACGAGCAGTACTTC; CDR3 protein: CASSLAYRGYEQYF
V gene: TRBV12-3/TRBV12-4; D gene: TRBD2; J gene: TRBJ2-7; clone size: many; CDR3 DNA: TGTGCCAGCAGTCATACTAGCGGGATCGCTTACGAGCAGTACTTC; CDR3 protein: CASSHTSGIAYEQYF
V gene: TRBV11-2; D gene: .; J gene: TRBJ1-6; clone size: many; CDR3 DNA: TGTACCAGCAGCTTCACCGACCCCGGGACCGCCACCCTCCACTTT; CDR3 protein: CTSSFTDPGTATLHF
V gene: TRBV28; D gene: .; J gene: TRBJ2-5; clone size: .; CDR3 DNA: TGTGCCAGCAGTGTCGTCCTAGGCGAGGAGACCCAGTACTTC; CDR3 protein: CASSVVLGEETQYF
V gene: TRBV28; D gene: TRBD1; J gene: TRBJ2-5; clone size: .; CDR3 DNA: TGTGCCAGCAGCGACCAAGGGACAGCTCAAGAGACCCAGTACTTC; CDR3 protein: CASSDQGTAQETQYF
V gene: TRBV4-3; D gene: .; J gene: TRBJ2-7; clone size: few; CDR3 DNA: TGCGCCAGCAGCCAAGGTACTGGAGCCGCGTACGAGCAGTACTTC; CDR3 protein: CASSQGTGAAYEQYF
V gene: TRBV6-2/TRBV6-3; D gene: TRBD2; J gene: TRBJ2-2; clone size: many; CDR3 DNA: TGTGCCAGCAGTTCCCTAGCGGGAGGAGCCACCGGGGAGCTGTTTTTT; CDR3 protein: CASSSLAGGATGELFF
V gene: TRBV20-1; D gene: .; J gene: TRBJ1-1; clone size: many; CDR3 DNA: TGCAGTGCAAATACAGGACTTTTGAACACTGAAGCTTTCTTT; CDR3 protein: CSANTGLLNTEAFF
V gene: TRBV4-2; D gene: TRBD2; J gene: TRBJ2-7; clone size: many; CDR3 DNA: TGTGCCAGCAGCCAGACTAGCGGAGGCTTCTCCTACGAGCAGTACTTC; CDR3 protein: CASSQTSGGFSYEQYF
V gene: TRBV5-1; D gene: TRBD2; J gene: TRBJ2-5; clone size: many; CDR3 DNA: TGCGCCAGCATGGCAGGACTAGCGGGAGATGGGGGGGAGACCCAGTACTTC; CDR3 protein: CASMAGLAGDGGETQYF
V gene: TRBV7-8; D gene: .; J gene: TRBJ1-2; clone size: many; CDR3 DNA: TGTGCCAGCAGCGACTCCTGGCCGGGCTATGGCTACACCTTC; CDR3 protein: CASSDSWPGYGYTF